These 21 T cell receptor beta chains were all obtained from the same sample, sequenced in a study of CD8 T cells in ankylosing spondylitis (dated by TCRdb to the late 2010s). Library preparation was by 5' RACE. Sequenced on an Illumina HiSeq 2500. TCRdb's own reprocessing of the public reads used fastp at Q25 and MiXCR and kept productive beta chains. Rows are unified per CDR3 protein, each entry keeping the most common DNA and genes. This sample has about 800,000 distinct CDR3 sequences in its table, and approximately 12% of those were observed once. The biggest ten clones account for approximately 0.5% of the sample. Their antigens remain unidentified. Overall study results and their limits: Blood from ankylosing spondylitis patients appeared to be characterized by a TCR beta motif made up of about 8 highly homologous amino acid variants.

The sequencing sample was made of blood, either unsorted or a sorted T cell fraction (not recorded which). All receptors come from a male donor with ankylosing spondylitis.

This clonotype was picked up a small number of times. In DNA, the CDR3 is TGTGCCAGCAGCCAACGACCTGGGACAGTCTCCTACGAGCAGTACTTC. It is translated as CASSQRPGTVSYEQYF. The J gene is TRBJ2-7, the V gene TRBV7-2, with 7 bases lining up with TRBD1. This CDR3 is built from 16 residues. With V trimmed by 5 bases and J by 0 bases, 10 bases remained unmatched. Germline values: CDR1 SGHTA, CDR2 FQGNSA.

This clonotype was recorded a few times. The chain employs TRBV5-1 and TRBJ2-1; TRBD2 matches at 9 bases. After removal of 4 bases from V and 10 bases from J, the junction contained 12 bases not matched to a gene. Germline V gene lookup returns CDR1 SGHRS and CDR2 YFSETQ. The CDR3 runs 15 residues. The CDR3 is CASSPPRGAGGEQFF. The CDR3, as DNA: TGCGCCAGCAGCCCCCCCCGCGGAGCGGGGGGCGAGCAGTTCTTC.

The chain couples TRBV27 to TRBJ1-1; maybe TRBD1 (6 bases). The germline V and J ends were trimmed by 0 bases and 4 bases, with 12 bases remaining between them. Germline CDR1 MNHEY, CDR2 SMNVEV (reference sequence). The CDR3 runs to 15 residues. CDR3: CASSLSPGVSTEAFF. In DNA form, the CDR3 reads TGTGCCAGCAGTTTATCTCCAGGGGTAAGCACTGAAGCTTTCTTT.

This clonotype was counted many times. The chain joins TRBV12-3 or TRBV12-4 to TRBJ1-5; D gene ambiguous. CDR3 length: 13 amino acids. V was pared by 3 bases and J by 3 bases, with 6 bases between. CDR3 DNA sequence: TGTGCCAGCAGTTTTCAGATCAATCAGCCCCAGCATTTT. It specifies CASSFQINQPQHF.

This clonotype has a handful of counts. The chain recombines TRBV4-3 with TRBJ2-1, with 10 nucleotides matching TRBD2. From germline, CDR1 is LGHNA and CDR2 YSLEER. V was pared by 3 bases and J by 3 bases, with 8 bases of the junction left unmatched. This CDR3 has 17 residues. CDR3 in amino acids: CASSQLGLADYYNEQFF. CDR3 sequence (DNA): TGCGCCAGCAGCCAGTTAGGACTAGCGGATTACTACAATGAGCAGTTCTTC.

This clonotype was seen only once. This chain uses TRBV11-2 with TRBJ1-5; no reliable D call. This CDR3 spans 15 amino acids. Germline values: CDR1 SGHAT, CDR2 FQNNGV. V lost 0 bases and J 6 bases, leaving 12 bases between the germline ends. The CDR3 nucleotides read TGTGCCAGCAGCTTAGATGGGGAGCCAACTCAGCCCCAGCATTTT. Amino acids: CASSLDGEPTQPQHF.

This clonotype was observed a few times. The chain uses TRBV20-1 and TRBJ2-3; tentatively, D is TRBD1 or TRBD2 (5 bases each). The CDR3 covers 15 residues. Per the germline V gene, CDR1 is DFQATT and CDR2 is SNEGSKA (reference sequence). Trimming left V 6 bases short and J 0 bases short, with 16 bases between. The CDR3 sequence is CSAYRDAASTDTQYF. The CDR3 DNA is TGCAGTGCGTATCGGGACGCTGCTAGCACAGATACGCAGTATTTT.

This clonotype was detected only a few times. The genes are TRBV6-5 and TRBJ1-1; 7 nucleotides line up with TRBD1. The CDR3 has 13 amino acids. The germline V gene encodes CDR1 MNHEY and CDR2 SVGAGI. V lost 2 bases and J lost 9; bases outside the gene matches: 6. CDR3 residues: CASSYQGEGKAFF. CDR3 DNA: TGTGCCAGCAGTTACCAGGGGGAGGGAAAAGCTTTCTTT.

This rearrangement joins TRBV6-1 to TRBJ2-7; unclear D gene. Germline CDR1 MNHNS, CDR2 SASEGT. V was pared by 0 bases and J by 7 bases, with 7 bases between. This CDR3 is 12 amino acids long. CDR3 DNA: TGTGCCAGCAGTGAAGCCGTCGAGGAGCAGTACTTC. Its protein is CASSEAVEEQYF.

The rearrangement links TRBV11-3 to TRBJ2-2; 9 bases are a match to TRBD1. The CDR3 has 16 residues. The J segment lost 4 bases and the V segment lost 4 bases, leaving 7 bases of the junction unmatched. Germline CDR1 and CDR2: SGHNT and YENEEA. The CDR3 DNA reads TGTGCCAGCAGCTCTGGGACAGGGAGTATCACCGGGGAGCTGTTTTTT. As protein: CASSSGTGSITGELFF.

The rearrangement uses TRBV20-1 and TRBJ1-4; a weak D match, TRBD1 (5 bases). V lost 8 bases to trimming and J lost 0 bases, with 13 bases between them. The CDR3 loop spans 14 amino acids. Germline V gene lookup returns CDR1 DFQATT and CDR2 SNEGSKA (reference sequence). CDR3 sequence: CSTGTTATNEKLFF. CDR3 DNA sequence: TGCAGTACCGGGACCACCGCAACTAATGAAAAACTGTTTTTT.

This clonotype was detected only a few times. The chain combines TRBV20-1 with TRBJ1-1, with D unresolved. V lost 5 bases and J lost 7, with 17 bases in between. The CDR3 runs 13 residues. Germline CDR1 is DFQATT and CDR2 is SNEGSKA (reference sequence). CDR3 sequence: CSAFLDTTFEAFF. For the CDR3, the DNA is TGCAGTGCTTTTTTAGACACTACCTTTGAAGCTTTCTTT.

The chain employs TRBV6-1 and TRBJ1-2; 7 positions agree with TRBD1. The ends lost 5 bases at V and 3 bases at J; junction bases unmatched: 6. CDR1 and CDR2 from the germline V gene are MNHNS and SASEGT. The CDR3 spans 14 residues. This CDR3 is CASSPHGQDYGYTF. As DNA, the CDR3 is TGTGCCAGCAGTCCCCATGGACAGGACTATGGCTACACCTTC.

The CDR3 coding sequence is TGCGCCAGCAGCCGAGCGCCGGTCAGTTCAAGAGAAAAACTGTTTTTT. Translated: CASSRAPVSSREKLFF. V and J are TRBV4-1 and TRBJ1-4; D is ambiguous. Germline-derived CDR1 and CDR2 are MGHRA and YSYEKL. With 4 bases removed from V and 8 bases from J, the gap between germline ends came to 20 bases. The CDR3 loop spans 16 amino acids.

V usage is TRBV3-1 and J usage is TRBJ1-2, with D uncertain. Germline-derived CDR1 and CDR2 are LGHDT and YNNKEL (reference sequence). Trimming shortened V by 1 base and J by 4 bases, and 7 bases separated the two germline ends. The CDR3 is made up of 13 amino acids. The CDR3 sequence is CASSQAYSYGYTF. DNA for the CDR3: TGTGCCAGCAGCCAAGCCTACAGCTATGGCTACACCTTC.

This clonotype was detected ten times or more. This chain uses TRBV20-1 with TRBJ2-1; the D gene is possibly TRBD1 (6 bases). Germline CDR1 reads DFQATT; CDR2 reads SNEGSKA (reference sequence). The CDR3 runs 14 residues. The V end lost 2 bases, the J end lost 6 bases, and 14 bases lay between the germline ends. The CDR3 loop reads CSARNRVSTNEQFF. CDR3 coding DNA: TGCAGTGCTAGAAACAGGGTTTCTACCAATGAGCAGTTCTTC.

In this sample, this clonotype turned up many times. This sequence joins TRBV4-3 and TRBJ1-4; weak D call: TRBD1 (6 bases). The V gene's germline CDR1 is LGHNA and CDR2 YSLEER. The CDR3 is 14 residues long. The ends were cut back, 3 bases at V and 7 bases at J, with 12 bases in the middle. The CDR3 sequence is CASSQPGGREKLFF. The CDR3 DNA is TGCGCCAGCAGCCAGCCGGGGGGGCGTGAAAAACTGTTTTTT.

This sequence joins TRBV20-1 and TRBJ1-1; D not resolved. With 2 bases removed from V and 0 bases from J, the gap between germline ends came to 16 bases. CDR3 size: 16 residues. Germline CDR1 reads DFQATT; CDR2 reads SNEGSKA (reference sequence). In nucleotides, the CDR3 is TGCAGTGCTAGAACCCATAGAAAAGGTATGAACACTGAAGCTTTCTTT. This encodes CSARTHRKGMNTEAFF.

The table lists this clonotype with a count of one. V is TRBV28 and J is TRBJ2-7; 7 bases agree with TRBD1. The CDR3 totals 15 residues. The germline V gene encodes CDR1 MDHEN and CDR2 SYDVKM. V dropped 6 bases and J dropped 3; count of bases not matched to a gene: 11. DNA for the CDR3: TGTGCCAGCAGCCCAGCCGGGACAGAGATCTACGAGCAGTACTTC. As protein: CASSPAGTEIYEQYF.

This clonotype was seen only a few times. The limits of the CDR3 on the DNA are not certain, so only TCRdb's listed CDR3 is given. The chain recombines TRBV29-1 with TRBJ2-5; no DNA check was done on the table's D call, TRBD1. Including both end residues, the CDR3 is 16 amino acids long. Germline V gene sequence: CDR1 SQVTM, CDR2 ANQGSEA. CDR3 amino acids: CSVLLRARATQETQYF.

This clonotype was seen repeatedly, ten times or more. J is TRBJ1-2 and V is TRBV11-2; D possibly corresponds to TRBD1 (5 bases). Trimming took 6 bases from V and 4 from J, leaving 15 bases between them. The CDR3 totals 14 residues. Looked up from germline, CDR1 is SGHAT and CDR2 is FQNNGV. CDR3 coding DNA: TGTGCCAGCAGGAGAAGCGGGACCTCCTATGGCTACACCTTC. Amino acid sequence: CASRRSGTSYGYTF. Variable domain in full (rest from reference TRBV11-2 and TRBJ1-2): EAGVAQSPRYKIIEKRQSVAFWCNPISGHATLYWYQQILGQGPKLLIQFQNNGVVDDSQLPKDRFSAERLKGVDSTLKIQPAKLEDSAVYLCASRRSGTSYGYTFGSGTRLTVV.